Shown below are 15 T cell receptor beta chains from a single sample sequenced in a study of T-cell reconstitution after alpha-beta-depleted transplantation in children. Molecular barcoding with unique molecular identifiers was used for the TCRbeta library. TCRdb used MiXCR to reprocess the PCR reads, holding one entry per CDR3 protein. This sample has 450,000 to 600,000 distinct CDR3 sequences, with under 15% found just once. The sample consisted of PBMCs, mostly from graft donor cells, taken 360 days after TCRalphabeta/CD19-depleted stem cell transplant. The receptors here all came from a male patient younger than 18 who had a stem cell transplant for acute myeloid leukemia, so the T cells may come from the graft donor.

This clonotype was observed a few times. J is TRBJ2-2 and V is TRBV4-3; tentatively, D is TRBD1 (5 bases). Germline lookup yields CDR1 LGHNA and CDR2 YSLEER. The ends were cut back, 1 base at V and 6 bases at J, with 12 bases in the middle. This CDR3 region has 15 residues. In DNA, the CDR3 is TGCGCCAGCAGCCAAGGTGCCAGGGAAGCCGGGGAGCTGTTTTTT. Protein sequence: CASSQGAREAGELFF.

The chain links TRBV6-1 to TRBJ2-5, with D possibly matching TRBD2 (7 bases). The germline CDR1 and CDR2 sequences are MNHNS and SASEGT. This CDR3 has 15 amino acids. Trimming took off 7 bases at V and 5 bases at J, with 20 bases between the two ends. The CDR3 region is CASIRIPGGRETQYF. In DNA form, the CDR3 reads TGTGCCAGCATCAGAATTCCGGGGGGCAGGGAGACCCAGTACTTC.

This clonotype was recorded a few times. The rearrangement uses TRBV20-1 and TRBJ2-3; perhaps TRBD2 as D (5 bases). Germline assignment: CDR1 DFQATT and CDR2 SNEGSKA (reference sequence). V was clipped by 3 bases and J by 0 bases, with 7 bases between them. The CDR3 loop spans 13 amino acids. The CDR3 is CSASRTSTDTQYF. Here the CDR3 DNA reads TGCAGTGCTAGTCGGACTAGCACAGATACGCAGTATTTT.

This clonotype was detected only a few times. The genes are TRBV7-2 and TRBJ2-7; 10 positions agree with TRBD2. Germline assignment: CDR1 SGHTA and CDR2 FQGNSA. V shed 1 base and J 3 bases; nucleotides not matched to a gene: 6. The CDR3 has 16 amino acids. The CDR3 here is CASSLDHTSGIYEQYF. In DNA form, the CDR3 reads TGTGCCAGCAGCTTAGATCATACTAGCGGGATCTACGAGCAGTACTTC.

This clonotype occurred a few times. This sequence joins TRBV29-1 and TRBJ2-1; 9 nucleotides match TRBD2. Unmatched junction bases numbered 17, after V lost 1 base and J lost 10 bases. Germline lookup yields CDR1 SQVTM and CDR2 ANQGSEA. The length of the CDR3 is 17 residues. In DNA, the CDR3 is TGCAGCGTTGAAGGGCAGCCGATCGGGCGGGAGGGCCGAGAGCAGTTCTTC. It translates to CSVEGQPIGREGREQFF.

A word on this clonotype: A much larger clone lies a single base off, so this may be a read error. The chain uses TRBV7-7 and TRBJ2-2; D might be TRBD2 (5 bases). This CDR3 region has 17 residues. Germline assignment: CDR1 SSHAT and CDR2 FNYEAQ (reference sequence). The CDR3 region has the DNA TGTGCTAGCAGCTTAGCCGTCCAGGAGGCGAACACCGGGGAGCTGTTTTTT. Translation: CASSLAVQEANTGELFF.

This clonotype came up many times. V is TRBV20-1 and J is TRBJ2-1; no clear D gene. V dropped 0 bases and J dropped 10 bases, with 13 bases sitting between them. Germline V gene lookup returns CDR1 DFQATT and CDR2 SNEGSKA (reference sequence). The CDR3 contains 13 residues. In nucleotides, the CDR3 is TGCAGTGCTAGAGAGATGCGCTTTTGGGAGCAGTTCTTC. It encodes CSAREMRFWEQFF.

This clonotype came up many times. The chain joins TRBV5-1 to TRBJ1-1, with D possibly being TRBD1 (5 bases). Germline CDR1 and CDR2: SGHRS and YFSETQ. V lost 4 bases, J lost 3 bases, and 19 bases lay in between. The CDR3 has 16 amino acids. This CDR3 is CASSLWDSLSDTEAFF. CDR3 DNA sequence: TGCGCCAGCAGCCTTTGGGACTCTTTAAGCGACACTGAAGCTTTCTTT. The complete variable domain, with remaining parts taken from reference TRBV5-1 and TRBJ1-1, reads KAGVTQTPRYLIKTRGQQVTLSCSPISGHRSVSWYQQTPGQGLQFLFEYFSETQRNKGNFPGRFSGRQFSNSRSEMNVSTLELGDSALYLCASSLWDSLSDTEAFFGQGTRLTVV.

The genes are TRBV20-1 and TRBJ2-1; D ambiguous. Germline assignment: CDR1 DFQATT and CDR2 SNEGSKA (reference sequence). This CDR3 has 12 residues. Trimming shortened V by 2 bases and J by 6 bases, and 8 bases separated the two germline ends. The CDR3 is CSARRPSNEQFF. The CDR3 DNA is TGCAGTGCTAGACGGCCCAGCAATGAGCAGTTCTTC.

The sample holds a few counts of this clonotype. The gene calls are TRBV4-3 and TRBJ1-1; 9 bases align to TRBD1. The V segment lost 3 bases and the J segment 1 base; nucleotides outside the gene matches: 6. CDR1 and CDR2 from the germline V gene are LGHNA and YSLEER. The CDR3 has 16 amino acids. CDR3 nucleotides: TGCGCCAGCAGCCACGCGACAGGGGGTTGGAACACTGAAGCTTTCTTT. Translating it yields CASSHATGGWNTEAFF.

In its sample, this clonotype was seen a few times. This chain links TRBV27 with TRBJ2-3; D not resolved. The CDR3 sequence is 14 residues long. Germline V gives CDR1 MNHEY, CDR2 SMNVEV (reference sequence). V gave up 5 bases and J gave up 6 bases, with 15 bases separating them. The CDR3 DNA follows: TGTGCCAGCAGTCCGTCCCCCGGTGGGGATACGCAGTATTTT. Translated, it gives CASSPSPGGDTQYF.

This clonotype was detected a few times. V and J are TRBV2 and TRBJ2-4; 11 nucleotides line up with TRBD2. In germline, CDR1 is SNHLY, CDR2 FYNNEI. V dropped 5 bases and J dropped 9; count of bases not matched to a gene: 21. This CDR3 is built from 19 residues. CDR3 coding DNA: TGTGCCAGCAGTCGAATAGCGGGAGGGAGAGTGATTGGTCTCGTCATTCAGTACTTC. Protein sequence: CASSRIAGGRVIGLVIQYF.

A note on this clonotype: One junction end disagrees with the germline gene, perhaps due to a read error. CDR3 residues: CAWSDDSHEQYF. In DNA, the CDR3 is TGTGCCTGGAGTGATGACTCCCACGAGCAGTACTTC. The rearrangement uses TRBV30 and TRBJ2-7, with D hard to call. The CDR3 has 12 residues. Germline V gene sequence: CDR1 GTSNPN, CDR2 SVGIG (reference sequence).

This chain's CDR3 is CSVEDLAGYEQYF. DNA of the CDR3: TGCAGCGTTGAAGATCTAGCAGGCTACGAGCAGTACTTC. The chain has TRBV29-1 and TRBJ2-7, with D tentatively TRBD2 (5 bases). This CDR3 is 13 amino acids long. Trimming took 0 bases from V and 3 from J, leaving 9 bases between them. In germline, CDR1 is SQVTM, CDR2 ANQGSEA.

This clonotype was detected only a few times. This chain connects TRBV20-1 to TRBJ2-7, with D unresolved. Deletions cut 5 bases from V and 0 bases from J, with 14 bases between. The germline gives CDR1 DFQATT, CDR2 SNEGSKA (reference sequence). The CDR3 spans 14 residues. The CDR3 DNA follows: TGCAGTGCTCAGCTGCTAGAAATCTCCTACGAGCAGTACTTC. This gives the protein CSAQLLEISYEQYF.